Sequencing of this T cell receptor beta chain was carried out in a study of resident and recirculating memory T cells in vitiligo (dated by TCRdb to the late 2010s). Background for the entire study: For TCR beta sequencing, epidermis was obtained by shave biopsy from two lesional and two nonlesional sites, and PBMCs were also collected, from each of a few stable vitiligo patients. The goal of the human TCR beta sequencing was to check whether lesional vitiligo skin contained specific clones that differed from the clones found in nonlesional skin and blood. Without any cell sorting, samples were homogenized immediately before genomic DNA was extracted using the Qiagen DNeasy Blood & Tissue Kit.

A patient's vitiligo counted as stable when the lesions had not changed at all during the previous 6 months. To count as stable, patients also needed to show no confetti depigmentation, which is a clinical sign of active vitiligo. Anyone who had been treated within the previous three months was excluded from the study. PBMCs were isolated from heparinized blood by Ficoll density gradient centrifugation and were subsequently flash-frozen. Measured from the cysteine to the phenylalanine, the CDR3 is 14 residues long. Just the 42-base CDR3 DNA is kept, in frame starting at base 1. V sheds 7 bases and J sheds 2 bases, leaving 15 bases between their ends. For CDR1 and CDR2, the germline V gene lists MNHEY and SVGAGI. Results and caveats for the whole study, not just this receptor: No single dominant TCR clone was found, and clonality differed from one vitiligo lesion to another. Overlap and correlation analysis showed no significant repertoire overlap between biopsies except for each lesion with itself, even within a single patient. TCR sequences were not shared across biopsy sites or across patients, which suggests that different T cell clones infiltrate different lesions, a pattern described as private specificity. Working out how much the T cell clones identified in the vitiligo lesions and the human Trm versus Tcm pools each contribute will require future mechanistic studies.

TCR beta chains were amplified from genomic DNA using the immunoSEQ hsTCRB kit. The immunoSEQ service ran the sequencing of the TCR beta libraries on an Illumina MiSeq instrument. The source study handled its data this way. Repertoire data were analyzed using the immunoSEQ Analyzer. The immuneACCESS repertoire file appears here via TCRdb, limited to in-frame rearrangements. These files lack a portion of the clones; in checked studies, under half of the deficit traces to unresolved V genes, and the cause of the others is not known. That table gives V, J and clone size, and the DNA gave D and trimming. This sample holds 40,000 to 45,000 clones; nearly 95% were observed only once. Of the sample, about 4.5% is held by the ten largest clones. On this clone itself: The clone's antigen remains unknown. No base quality information exists; no much larger clone differs at one position.

The sample comprised blood. This sequence was found in a male donor with vitiligo. The chain is assembled from TRBV6-5 and TRBJ2-7; matching of 5 bases hints at TRBD1 as the D gene. The base sequence is TGTGCCAGCACCACGAGCCAGGGCGCCTACGAGCAGTACTTC. This is translated as CASTTSQGAYEQYF.